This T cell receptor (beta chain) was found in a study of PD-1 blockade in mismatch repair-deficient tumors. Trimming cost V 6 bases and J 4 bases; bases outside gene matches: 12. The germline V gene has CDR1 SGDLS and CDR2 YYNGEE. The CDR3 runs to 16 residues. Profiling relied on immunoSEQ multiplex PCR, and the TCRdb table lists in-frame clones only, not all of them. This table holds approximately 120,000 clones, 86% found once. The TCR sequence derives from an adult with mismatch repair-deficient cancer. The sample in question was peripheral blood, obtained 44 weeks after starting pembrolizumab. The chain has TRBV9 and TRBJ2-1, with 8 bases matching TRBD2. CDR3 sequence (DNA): TGTGCCAGCACCAAGAGGCTAGCGGGCCAGTACAATGAGCAGTTCTTC. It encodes CASTKRLAGQYNEQFF. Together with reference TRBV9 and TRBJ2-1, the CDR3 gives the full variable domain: DSGVTQTPKHLITATGQRVTLRCSPRSGDLSVYWYQQSLDQGLQFLIQYYNGEERAKGNILERFSAQQFPDLHSELNLSSLELGDSALYFCASTKRLAGQYNEQFFGPGTRLTVL.